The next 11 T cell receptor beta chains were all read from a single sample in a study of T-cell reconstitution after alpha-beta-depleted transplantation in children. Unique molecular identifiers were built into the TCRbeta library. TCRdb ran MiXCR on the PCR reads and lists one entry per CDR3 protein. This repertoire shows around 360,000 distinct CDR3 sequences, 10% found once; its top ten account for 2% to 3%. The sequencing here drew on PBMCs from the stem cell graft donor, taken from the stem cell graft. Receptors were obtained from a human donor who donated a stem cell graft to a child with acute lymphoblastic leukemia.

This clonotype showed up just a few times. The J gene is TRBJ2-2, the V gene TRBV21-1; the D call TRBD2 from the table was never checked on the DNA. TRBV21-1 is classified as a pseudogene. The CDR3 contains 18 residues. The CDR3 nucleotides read TGTGCCAGCAGCAAAGCGGGACTAGCGGGACCAAACACCGGGGAGCTGTTTTTT. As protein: CASSKAGLAGPNTGELFF.

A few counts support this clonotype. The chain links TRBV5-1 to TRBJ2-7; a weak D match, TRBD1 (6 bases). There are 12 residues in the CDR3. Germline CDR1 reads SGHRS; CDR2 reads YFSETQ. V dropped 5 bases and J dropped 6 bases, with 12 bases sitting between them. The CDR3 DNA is TGCGCCAGCAGTTACAGGGAAGGCGAGCAGTACTTC. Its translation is CASSYREGEQYF.

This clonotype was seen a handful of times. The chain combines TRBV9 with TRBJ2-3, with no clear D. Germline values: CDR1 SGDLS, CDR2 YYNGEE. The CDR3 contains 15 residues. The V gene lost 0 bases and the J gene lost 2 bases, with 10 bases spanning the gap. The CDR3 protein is CASSVGRILTDTQYF. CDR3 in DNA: TGTGCCAGCAGCGTAGGCCGGATACTCACAGATACGCAGTATTTT.

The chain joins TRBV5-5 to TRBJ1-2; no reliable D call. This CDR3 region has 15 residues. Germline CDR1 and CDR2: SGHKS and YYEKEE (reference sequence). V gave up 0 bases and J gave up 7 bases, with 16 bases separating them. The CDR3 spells CASSLEGIPTAGYTF. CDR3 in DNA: TGTGCCAGCAGCTTGGAAGGGATTCCCACGGCTGGCTACACCTTC.

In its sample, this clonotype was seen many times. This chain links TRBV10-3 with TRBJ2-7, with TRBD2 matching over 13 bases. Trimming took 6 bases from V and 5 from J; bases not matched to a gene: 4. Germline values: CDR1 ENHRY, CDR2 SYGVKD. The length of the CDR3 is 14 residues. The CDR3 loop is CAIRGLAGVDEQYF. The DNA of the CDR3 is TGTGCCATCAGAGGACTAGCGGGAGTCGACGAGCAGTACTTC.

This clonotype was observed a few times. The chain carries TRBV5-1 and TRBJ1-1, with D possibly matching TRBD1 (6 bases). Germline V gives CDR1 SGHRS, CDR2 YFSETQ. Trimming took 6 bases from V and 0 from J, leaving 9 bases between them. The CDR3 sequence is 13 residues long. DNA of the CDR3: TGCGCCAGCAAGGGGGGAGTGAACACTGAAGCTTTCTTT. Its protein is CASKGGVNTEAFF.

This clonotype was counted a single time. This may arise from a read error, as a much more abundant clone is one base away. The CDR3 nucleotides are TGTGCCAGCTGTTTCGGACAGGGCTTCATGGGGAACTCCTACAATGAGCAGTTCTTC. It yields the protein CASCFGQGFMGNSYNEQFF. The rearrangement uses TRBV2 and TRBJ2-1, with TRBD1 matching 8 bases. CDR3 length: 19 residues. Unmatched junction bases numbered 18, after V lost 8 bases and J lost 0 bases. The germline gives CDR1 SNHLY, CDR2 FYNNEI. The full variable domain, rest sourced from reference TRBV2 and TRBJ2-1, is EPEVTQTPSHQVTQMGQEVILRCVPISNHLYFYWYRQILGQKVEFLVSFYNNEISEKSEIFDDQFSVERPDGSNFTLKIRSTKLEDSAMYFCASCFGQGFMGNSYNEQFFGPGTRLTVL.

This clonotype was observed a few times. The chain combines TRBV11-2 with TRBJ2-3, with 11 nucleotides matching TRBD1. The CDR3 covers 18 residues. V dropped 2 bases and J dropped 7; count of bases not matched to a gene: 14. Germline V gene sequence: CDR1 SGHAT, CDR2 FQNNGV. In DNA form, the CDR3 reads TGTGCCAGCAGCTTATCCCCCTTCAGGGACAGGGGGGCAAATACGCAGTATTTT. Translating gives CASSLSPFRDRGANTQYF.

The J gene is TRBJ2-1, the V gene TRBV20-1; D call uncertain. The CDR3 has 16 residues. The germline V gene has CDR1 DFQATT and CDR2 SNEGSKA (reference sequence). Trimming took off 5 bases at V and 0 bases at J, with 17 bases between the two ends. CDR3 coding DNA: TGCAGTGCTGAGGTTTACGGGCCTAGCTCCTACAATGAGCAGTTCTTC. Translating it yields CSAEVYGPSSYNEQFF.

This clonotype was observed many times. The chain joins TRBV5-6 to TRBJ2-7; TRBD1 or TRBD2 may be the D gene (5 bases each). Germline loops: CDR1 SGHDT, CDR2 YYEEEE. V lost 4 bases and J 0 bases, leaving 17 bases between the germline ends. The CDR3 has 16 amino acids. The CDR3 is CASSAGAGALSYEQYF. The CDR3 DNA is TGTGCCAGCAGCGCTGGAGCCGGGGCCCTCTCCTACGAGCAGTACTTC.

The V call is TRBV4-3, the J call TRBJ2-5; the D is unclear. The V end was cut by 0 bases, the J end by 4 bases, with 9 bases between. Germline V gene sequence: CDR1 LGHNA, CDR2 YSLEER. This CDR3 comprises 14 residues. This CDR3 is CASSQESVSETQYF. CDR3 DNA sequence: TGCGCCAGCAGCCAAGAATCGGTTTCAGAGACCCAGTACTTC.